This TCR beta chain stems from a study of T-cell reconstitution after alpha-beta-depleted transplantation in children. The ends were cut back, 1 base at V and 0 bases at J, with 7 bases in the middle. The CDR3 totals 15 residues. Germline values: CDR1 SGHVS, CDR2 FQNEAQ. Unique molecular identifiers were incorporated during preparation of the TCRbeta library. A single record per CDR3 protein comes from TCRdb applying MiXCR to the PCR reads. The sample lists hundreds of thousands of distinct CDR3 sequences; 13% were seen once. This clonotype was counted at least ten times. Sequenced material: PBMCs, taken from the stem cell graft. The TCR sequence derives from a human donor who donated a stem cell graft to a child with Fanconi anemia. This sequence joins TRBV7-8 and TRBJ2-1; D not resolved. CDR3 sequence: CASSLGVSSYNEQFF. The CDR3 DNA reads TGTGCCAGCAGCTTAGGGGTGAGCTCCTACAATGAGCAGTTCTTC.